Each of the 32 T cell receptor beta chains below was sequenced from the same sample in a study of blood T cell repertoires in COVID-19. Assay used: immunoSEQ multiplex PCR; TCRdb lists only in-frame clones, some missing. Seen here are about 160,000 clones, more than 75% observed once, and the top ten hold 2% to 3%. The source material was peripheral blood. These receptors originate from a man between 18 and 35 years old with acute or convalescent COVID-19.

Only one count was recorded for this clone. The rearrangement uses TRBV5-1 and TRBJ2-5; 9 bases fit TRBD1. Trimming removed 5 bases from V and 4 bases from J; junction bases left unmatched: 6. Germline V gene lookup returns CDR1 SGHRS and CDR2 YFSETQ. CDR3 length equals 14 residues. The CDR3 loop reads CASRGQGPPETQYF. CDR3 coding DNA: TGCGCCAGCAGGGGACAGGGCCCCCCAGAGACCCAGTACTTC.

This chain connects TRBV9 to TRBJ1-2; D perhaps matches TRBD1 (5 bases). The germline V gene has CDR1 SGDLS and CDR2 YYNGEE. The CDR3 runs to 16 residues. The germline V and J ends were trimmed by 0 bases and 0 bases, with 12 bases remaining between them. The CDR3 sequence is CASSVATGLANYGYTF. The CDR3, as DNA: TGTGCCAGCAGCGTAGCTACAGGACTAGCTAACTATGGCTACACCTTC. Complete variable domain (other parts from reference TRBV9 and TRBJ1-2): DSGVTQTPKHLITATGQRVTLRCSPRSGDLSVYWYQQSLDQGLQFLIQYYNGEERAKGNILERFSAQQFPDLHSELNLSSLELGDSALYFCASSVATGLANYGYTFGSGTRLTVV.

This clone was picked up one time. The sample has other DNA sequences that encode this CDR3 too. This sequence joins TRBV5-6 and TRBJ1-1; D ambiguous. Trimming took off 0 bases at V and 1 base at J, with 4 bases between the two ends. The CDR3 covers 13 residues. Germline V lookup: CDR1 SGHDT, CDR2 YYEEEE. CDR3 sequence (DNA): TGTGCCAGCAGCTTGGCAGGGAACACTGAAGCTTTCTTT. Translated: CASSLAGNTEAFF.

The chain links TRBV30 to TRBJ1-1; no clear D gene. This CDR3 spans 14 amino acids. V lost 1 base and J lost 2, with 11 bases in between. Germline CDR1 is GTSNPN and CDR2 is SVGIG (reference sequence). CDR3 nucleotide sequence: TGTGCCTGGAGTGGGGGAGCAGGTAACACTGAAGCTTTCTTT. Protein product: CAWSGGAGNTEAFF.

The chain recombines TRBV2 with TRBJ2-2; TRBD2 matches 10 bases. This CDR3 has 18 amino acids. V lost 1 base to trimming and J lost 6 bases; unmatched junction nucleotides: 11. Looked up from germline, CDR1 is SNHLY and CDR2 is FYNNEI. CDR3: CASSEGLAGVSPPGELFF. Here the CDR3 DNA reads TGTGCCAGCAGTGAAGGGCTAGCGGGAGTCTCCCCCCCCGGGGAGCTGTTTTTT.

This rearrangement joins TRBV7-6 to TRBJ2-7; 10 bases line up with TRBD2. The CDR3 spans 15 residues. With V trimmed by 5 bases and J by 5 bases, 9 bases remained unmatched. CDR1 is SGHVS, CDR2 FNYEAQ, per germline. CDR3 sequence (DNA): TGTGCCAGCAGCCTCAGCGGGGGGGCCAAGGACGAGCAGTACTTC. Protein sequence: CASSLSGGAKDEQYF.

This chain links TRBV3-1 (or the pseudogene TRBV3-2) with TRBJ1-6; tentatively, D is TRBD1 (6 bases). CDR3 length: 14 amino acids. V was pared by 5 bases and J by 7 bases, with 12 bases between. Germline V gene sequence: CDR1 LGHDT, CDR2 YNNKEL (reference sequence). CDR3 sequence reads: CASSETGPNSPLHF. The CDR3, as DNA: TGTGCCAGCAGCGAGACAGGACCCAATTCACCCCTCCACTTT.

This chain uses TRBV5-4 with TRBJ2-3; D gene ambiguous. Deletions cut 2 bases from V and 0 bases from J, with 7 bases between. Germline V CDR1 and CDR2: SGHNT, YYREEE (reference sequence). This CDR3 contains 14 residues. Here the CDR3 reads CASSFMASTDTQYF. The CDR3 bases are TGTGCCAGCAGCTTTATGGCTAGCACAGATACGCAGTATTTT. The whole variable domain, remainder taken from reference TRBV5-4 and TRBJ2-3, is ETGVTQSPTHLIKTRGQQVTLRCSSQSGHNTVSWYQQALGQGPQFIFQYYREEENGRGNFPPRFSGLQFPNYSSELNVNALELDDSALYLCASSFMASTDTQYFGPGTRLTVL.

This chain links TRBV19 with TRBJ2-3; TRBD2 matches 8 bases. In germline, CDR1 is LNHDA, CDR2 SQIVND (reference sequence). V lost 5 bases, J lost 6 bases, and 4 bases stayed unmatched. The CDR3 extends over 13 amino acids. The CDR3 DNA follows: TGTGCCAGTAGTCTCCAGCGGGAGGATACGCAGTATTTT. It yields the protein CASSLQREDTQYF.

Here the CDR3 reads CATSGDTVSTGPGRDTDTQYF. DNA for the CDR3: TGTGCCACCAGTGGGGACACAGTCTCTACAGGCCCCGGCAGGGACACAGATACGCAGTATTTT. This rearrangement joins TRBV24-1 to TRBJ2-3; D might be TRBD1 (6 bases). V was trimmed by 5 bases and J by 2 bases, leaving 31 bases between them. CDR3 length: 21 amino acids. Germline V lookup: CDR1 KGHDR, CDR2 SFDVKD.

This chain links TRBV10-2 with TRBJ1-1; D unclear. The germline V gene has CDR1 WSHSY and CDR2 SAAADI. V gave up 3 bases and J gave up 5 bases, with 16 bases separating them. This CDR3 has 15 amino acids. CDR3 loop: CASSDYREGLTEAFF. CDR3 coding DNA: TGCGCCAGCAGTGATTATCGGGAGGGTTTGACTGAAGCTTTCTTT.

The V call is TRBV25-1, the J call TRBJ1-5, with TRBD1 as a possible D gene (6 bases). Germline V gives CDR1 MGHDK, CDR2 SYGVNS. The CDR3 runs to 14 residues. V lost 6 bases and J lost 4, with 13 bases in between. CDR3 sequence reads: CASRGPGENQPQHF. CDR3 DNA: TGTGCCAGCAGGGGCCCAGGGGAAAATCAGCCCCAGCATTTT.

V and J are TRBV5-1 and TRBJ2-1; 7 bases match TRBD2. The V gene's germline CDR1 is SGHRS and CDR2 YFSETQ. J gave up 5 bases and V 5 bases, and 10 bases lay outside the gene matches. The CDR3 contains 15 residues. As DNA, the CDR3 is TGCGCCAGCAGAATTGGGGGGGAGATTAACAATGAGCAGTTCTTC. It specifies CASRIGGEINNEQFF.

The chain links TRBV29-1 to TRBJ1-2; TRBD1 matches 7 bases. The germline gives CDR1 SQVTM, CDR2 ANQGSEA. The V and J ends lost 3 bases and 3 bases, in that order; junction bases with no gene match: 4. CDR3 length equals 13 residues. The CDR3, as DNA: TGCAGCGTTGACAGACAGGGCGACTATGGCTACACCTTC. This codes for CSVDRQGDYGYTF. Looking up the rest from reference TRBV29-1 and TRBJ1-2 gives the full variable domain: SAVISQKPSRDICQRGTSLTIQCQVDSQVTMMFWYRQQPGQSLTLIATANQGSEATYESGFVIDKFPISRPNLTFSTLTVSNMSPEDSSIYLCSVDRQGDYGYTFGSGTRLTVV.

The rearrangement links TRBV30 to TRBJ2-7; the D gene is possibly TRBD1 (5 bases). The CDR3 contains 14 residues. Germline V gives CDR1 GTSNPN, CDR2 SVGIG (reference sequence). V gave up 3 bases and J gave up 3 bases, with 15 bases separating them. CDR3 in amino acids: CAWRIQGKGYEQYF. In DNA, the CDR3 is TGTGCCTGGAGGATTCAGGGAAAAGGCTACGAGCAGTACTTC.

The rearrangement uses TRBV29-1 and TRBJ2-3, with D maybe TRBD1 (6 bases). The germline gives CDR1 SQVTM, CDR2 ANQGSEA. CDR3 length: 13 residues. V lost 3 bases, J lost 2 bases, and 9 bases lay in between. CDR3 protein: CSVDRTVTDTQYF. CDR3 in DNA: TGCAGCGTTGATCGGACAGTCACAGATACGCAGTATTTT.

The V and J genes are TRBV7-2 and TRBJ1-1; D is possibly TRBD1 (5 bases). In germline, CDR1 is SGHTA, CDR2 FQGNSA. Trimming took 1 base from V and 11 from J, leaving 14 bases between them. The CDR3 runs to 13 residues. In DNA form, the CDR3 reads TGTGCCAGCAGCTTAGGACAGTCCAGGCGGGCTTTCTTT. It is translated as CASSLGQSRRAFF.

The chain couples TRBV6-5 to TRBJ1-2, with D possibly TRBD1 on 6 matching bases. Looked up from germline, CDR1 is MNHEY and CDR2 is SVGAGI. This CDR3 has 15 amino acids. V gave up 2 bases and J gave up 2 bases, with 12 bases separating them. CDR3 nucleotides: TGTGCCAGCAGTTACGTGCAGGGGTGGAACTATGGCTACACCTTC. Its protein product is CASSYVQGWNYGYTF.

The chain recombines TRBV19 with TRBJ1-6, with 11 bases aligning to TRBD1. Germline CDR1 is LNHDA and CDR2 is SQIVND (reference sequence). Trimming at V came to 5 bases and at J to 1 base, leaving 7 bases not matched to a gene. There are 18 residues in the CDR3. The CDR3 sequence is CASSPWTGGGSYNSPLHF. The DNA for the CDR3 is TGTGCCAGTAGTCCCTGGACAGGGGGCGGATCCTATAATTCACCCCTCCACTTT.

This sequence joins TRBV11-2 and TRBJ1-1; 7 bases map to TRBD1. V trimming: 5 bases; J trimming: 4 bases; junction bases outside the gene matches: 16. This CDR3 is 17 amino acids long. Germline V CDR1 and CDR2: SGHAT, FQNNGV. CDR3: CASSPQGVVGGGTEAFF. CDR3 nucleotides: TGTGCCAGCAGCCCGCAGGGGGTGGTGGGTGGGGGCACTGAAGCTTTCTTT.

This clone was seen just once. The chain joins TRBV6-5 to TRBJ1-4, with 7 bases aligning to TRBD1. Germline loops: CDR1 MNHEY, CDR2 SVGAGI. The CDR3 is 15 residues long. Trimming removed 6 bases from V and 7 bases from J; junction bases left unmatched: 11. As DNA, the CDR3 is TGTGCCAGCAGCGATGGACAGGATCGTGGTGAAAAACTGTTTTTT. Its protein product is CASSDGQDRGEKLFF.

CDR3 in amino acids: CASRTQGGYGYTF. CDR3 bases: TGTGCCAGCAGAACTCAGGGGGGTTATGGCTACACCTTC. The chain carries TRBV12-3 or TRBV12-4 and TRBJ1-2; 7 nucleotides agree with TRBD1. The CDR3 is made up of 13 amino acids. The trim removed 6 bases at V and 5 bases at J, leaving 6 bases unmatched.

This clone was seen just once. In DNA form, the CDR3 reads TGCAGCGCCACTCGGGGAAGACAGGGGGTCGGGGAGCTGTTTTTT. This gives the protein CSATRGRQGVGELFF. This chain joins TRBV29-1 and TRBJ2-2; 9 bases map to TRBD1. The germline V gene has CDR1 SQVTM and CDR2 ANQGSEA. With V trimmed by 7 bases and J by 7 bases, 13 bases remained unmatched. This CDR3 is 15 amino acids long.

This clone turned up a few times. CDR3 nucleotides: TGTGCCACCAGCAGAGCGTTCCTAGAGACCCAGTACTTC. This encodes CATSRAFLETQYF. The chain carries TRBV15 and TRBJ2-5; no reliable D call. The CDR3 extends over 13 amino acids. Per germline, CDR1 LNHNV and CDR2 YYDKDF (reference sequence). Between the trimmed V and J ends, which lost 1 base and 4 bases, there was a span of 7 bases.

This clone appeared a few times. The CDR3 sequence is CASSQVRTGRDGYTF. The CDR3 DNA reads TGTGCCAGCAGCCAAGTCCGTACGGGAAGGGATGGCTACACCTTC. This chain uses TRBV3-1 (or the pseudogene TRBV3-2) with TRBJ1-2; D gene uncertain. CDR3 length: 15 amino acids. Germline V gene data show CDR1 as LGHDT and CDR2 as YNNKEL (reference sequence). Trimming cost V 1 base and J 6 bases, with 15 bases left between them.

The rearrangement uses TRBV6-1 and TRBJ2-7, with 7 positions matching TRBD2. The CDR3 extends over 18 amino acids. The V gene end was trimmed by 2 bases and the J gene end by 2 bases; junction bases not matched to a gene: 15. The germline gives CDR1 MNHNS, CDR2 SASEGT. The CDR3: CASSEIGNSGVPAYEQYF. In DNA form, the CDR3 reads TGTGCCAGCAGTGAAATCGGGAACAGCGGGGTCCCCGCCTACGAGCAGTACTTC.

The CDR3: CASSRGTGDRNFF. DNA for the CDR3: TGTGCCAGCAGCCGCGGGACAGGGGATCGGAATTTCTTT. The gene calls are TRBV21-1 and TRBJ1-1; the listed D gene, TRBD1, was not tested against the DNA. TRBV21-1 is described as a pseudogene. The CDR3 is 13 residues long.

The chain couples TRBV11-2 to TRBJ1-6; D gene ambiguous. Germline values: CDR1 SGHAT, CDR2 FQNNGV. This CDR3 is 14 amino acids long. With 1 base removed from V and 8 bases from J, the gap between germline ends came to 9 bases. CDR3 residues: CASSLAAGDSPLHF. CDR3 nucleotide sequence: TGTGCCAGCAGCTTAGCTGCCGGTGATTCACCCCTCCACTTT.

This sequence joins TRBV7-6 and TRBJ1-1; 7 bases agree with TRBD1. CDR1 is SGHVS, CDR2 FNYEAQ, per germline. Trimming at V came to 4 bases and at J to 0 bases, leaving 11 bases not matched to a gene. The CDR3 consists of 17 residues. The CDR3, as DNA: TGTGCCAGCAGCTATACCCAGGGGGGAGTCTTGAACACTGAAGCTTTCTTT. It codes for CASSYTQGGVLNTEAFF.

This chain joins TRBV30 and TRBJ2-1, with a tentative D call TRBD1 (8 bases). Trimming pared 7 bases from V and 2 bases from J, leaving 18 bases between. Germline V CDR1 and CDR2: GTSNPN, SVGIG (reference sequence). The CDR3 is 15 amino acids. DNA of the CDR3: TGTGCCTTCCAGGGGGCGGGAGTCCCCTACAATGAGCAGTTCTTC. Translation gives CAFQGAGVPYNEQFF.

The rearrangement uses TRBV9 and TRBJ1-2; possibly TRBD1 for D (5 bases). This CDR3 contains 14 residues. CDR1 SGDLS and CDR2 YYNGEE come from the germline V gene. V was shortened by 3 bases and J by 2 bases, with 11 bases between the two germline ends. Here the CDR3 DNA reads TGTGCCAGCAGCGCTAGTTCAGGGAACTATGGCTACACCTTC. It yields the protein CASSASSGNYGYTF.

The V and J genes are TRBV4-2 and TRBJ2-3; D perhaps matches TRBD2 (6 bases). The CDR3 spans 15 residues. V shed 5 bases and J shed 1 base, with 13 bases lying between them. The germline gives CDR1 LGHNA, CDR2 YNFKEQ. In nucleotides, the CDR3 is TGTGCCAGCAGCGGAGGGGACTCTCGCACAGATACGCAGTATTTT. Its protein is CASSGGDSRTDTQYF.